Reported below is one T cell receptor (beta chain). Its target is not known. Trimming stripped 4 bases from V and 0 bases from J, with 15 bases between. The CDR3 contains 17 residues. CDR1 is MDHEN, CDR2 SYDVKM, per germline. This specimen comes from a study of early stage breast cancer tumors. Study-level results: Tumors had approximately 2.5-fold higher T cell density than normal breast.

TCRdb keeps only in-frame clones here, not all; method: immunoSEQ multiplex PCR. The profile shows 60,000 to 75,000 clones, more than 70% of them singletons. The chain has TRBV28 and TRBJ1-4, with D possibly matching TRBD1 (5 bases). This TCR was recovered from a person in their 40s with breast cancer. Sequenced input: blood. CDR3 residues: CASSSQGIRATNEKLFF. CDR3 nucleotide sequence: TGTGCCAGCAGTTCCCAGGGTATCCGTGCAACTAATGAAAAACTGTTTTTT.